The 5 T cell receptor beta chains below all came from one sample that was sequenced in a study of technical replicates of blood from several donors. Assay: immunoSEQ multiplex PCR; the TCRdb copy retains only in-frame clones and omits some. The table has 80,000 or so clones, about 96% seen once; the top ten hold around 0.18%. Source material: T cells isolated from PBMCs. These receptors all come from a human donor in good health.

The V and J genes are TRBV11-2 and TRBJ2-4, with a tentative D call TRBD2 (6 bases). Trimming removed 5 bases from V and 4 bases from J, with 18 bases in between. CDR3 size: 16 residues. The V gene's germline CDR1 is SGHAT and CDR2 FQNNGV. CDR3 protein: CASSPTRASAKNIQYF. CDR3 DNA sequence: TGTGCCAGCAGCCCCACCCGGGCTAGCGCAAAAAACATTCAGTACTTC.

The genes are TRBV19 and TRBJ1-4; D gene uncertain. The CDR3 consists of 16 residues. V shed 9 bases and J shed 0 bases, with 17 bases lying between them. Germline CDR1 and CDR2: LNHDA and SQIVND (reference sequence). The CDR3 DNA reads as TGTGCCAGCAGATCAGGAGGTACTGCAACTAATGAAAAACTGTTTTTT. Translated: CASRSGGTATNEKLFF. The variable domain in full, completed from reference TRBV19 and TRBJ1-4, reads DGGITQSPKYLFRKEGQNVTLSCEQNLNHDAMYWYRQDPGQGLRLIYYSQIVNDFQKGDIAEGYSVSREKKESFPLTVTSAQKNPTAFYLCASRSGGTATNEKLFFGSGTQLSVL.

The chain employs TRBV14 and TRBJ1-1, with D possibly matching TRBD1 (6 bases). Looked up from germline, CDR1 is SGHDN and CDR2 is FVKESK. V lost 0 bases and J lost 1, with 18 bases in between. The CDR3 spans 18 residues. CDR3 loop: CASSQDRPEGGQNTEAFF. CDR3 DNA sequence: TGTGCCAGCAGCCAAGATAGGCCCGAAGGGGGTCAGAACACTGAAGCTTTCTTT.

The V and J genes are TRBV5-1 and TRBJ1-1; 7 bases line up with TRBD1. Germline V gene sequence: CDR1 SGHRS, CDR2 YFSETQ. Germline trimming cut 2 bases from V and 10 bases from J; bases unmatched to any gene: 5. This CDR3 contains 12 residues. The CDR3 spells CASSFTGVGAFF. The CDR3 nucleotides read TGCGCCAGCAGCTTTACAGGGGTTGGAGCTTTCTTT. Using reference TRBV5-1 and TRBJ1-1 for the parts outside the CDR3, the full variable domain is KAGVTQTPRYLIKTRGQQVTLSCSPISGHRSVSWYQQTPGQGLQFLFEYFSETQRNKGNFPGRFSGRQFSNSRSEMNVSTLELGDSALYLCASSFTGVGAFFGQGTRLTVV.

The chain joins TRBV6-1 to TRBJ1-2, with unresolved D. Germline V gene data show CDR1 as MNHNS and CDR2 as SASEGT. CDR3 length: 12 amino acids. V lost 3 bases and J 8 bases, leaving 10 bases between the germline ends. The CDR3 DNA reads TGTGCCAGCAGTGATTCGCTATTGGGCTACACCTTC. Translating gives CASSDSLLGYTF.